The 20 T cell receptor beta chains below all came from one sample that was sequenced in a study of intratumoral heterogeneity in liver cancer. Multiple geographically separated regions of the hepatocellular carcinoma nodule were sampled separately. Libraries were prepared by immunoSEQ multiplex PCR; TCRdb keeps only in-frame clonotypes and omits some of them. The repertoire includes 6,600 or so clones, about 50% of them detected once, and over 11% sits in the top ten. Sequences were derived from tumor tissue, sampled before any cancer treatment. These receptors were collected from a man in his sixties or seventies with hepatocellular carcinoma.

A few counts support this clone. The rearrangement links TRBV18 to TRBJ2-3; 9 bases match TRBD2. CDR1 and CDR2 from the germline V gene are KGHSH and LQKENI. V was pared by 0 bases and J by 7 bases, with 14 bases of the junction left unmatched. The CDR3 runs to 18 residues. CDR3 protein: CASSPPSSVAGVKNTQYF. As DNA, the CDR3 is TGTGCCAGCTCACCACCGTCCTCAGTAGCGGGGGTTAAGAATACGCAGTATTTT. Supplemented by reference TRBV18 and TRBJ2-3, the full variable domain reads NAGVMQNPRHLVRRRGQEARLRCSPMKGHSHVYWYRQLPEEGLKFMVYLQKENIIDESGMPKERFSAEFPKEGPSILRIQQVVRGDSAAYFCASSPPSSVAGVKNTQYFGPGTRLTVL.

This clone was counted a single time. The chain employs TRBV6-7 and TRBJ2-7; D call uncertain. TRBV6-7 is assigned to the ORF class and has an uncertain function. CDR3 length: 10 amino acids. Trimming stripped 9 bases from V and 7 bases from J, with 10 bases between. CDR3 bases: TGTGCCAGAGACCAGACAGAGCAGTACGTC. Protein: CARDQTEQYV.

This chain connects TRBV27 to TRBJ2-7, with 7 nucleotides matching TRBD1. CDR1 and CDR2 (germline): MNHEY, SMNVEV (reference sequence). V was pared by 7 bases and J by 3 bases, with 6 bases of the junction left unmatched. CDR3 size: 13 residues. CDR3 in amino acids: CASMGDSHYEQYF. In nucleotides, the CDR3 is TGTGCCAGCATGGGGGACAGCCACTACGAGCAGTACTTC.

In its sample, this clone is medium-sized. V is TRBV29-1 and J is TRBJ1-1; 7 positions agree with TRBD1. The CDR3 runs 15 residues. Germline values: CDR1 SQVTM, CDR2 ANQGSEA. The junction had 12 bases not matched to a gene; V was cut back by 5 bases and J by 3 bases. In nucleotides, the CDR3 is TGCAGCGTTAGGGGGCTACAGGGAAGGTACACTGAAGCTTTCTTT. The encoded protein is CSVRGLQGRYTEAFF.

V usage is TRBV7-9 and J usage is TRBJ2-7; D might be TRBD2 (5 bases). The germline V gene encodes CDR1 SEHNR and CDR2 FQNEAQ (reference sequence). Deletions cut 4 bases from V and 3 bases from J, with 10 bases between. The CDR3 length is 13 residues. The CDR3 loop is CASSYGGIYEQYF. For the CDR3, the DNA is TGTGCCAGCAGCTATGGAGGTATCTACGAGCAGTACTTC.

The chain employs TRBV15 and TRBJ2-1, with a tentative D call TRBD1 (5 bases). CDR3 size: 13 residues. The V gene lost 0 bases and the J gene lost 10 bases, with 10 bases spanning the gap. CDR1 and CDR2 (germline): LNHNV, YYDKDF (reference sequence). CDR3: CATSRDRRVEQFF. CDR3 coding DNA: TGTGCCACCAGCAGAGATCGCAGGGTAGAGCAGTTCTTC. Using reference TRBV15 and TRBJ2-1 for the parts outside the CDR3, the full variable domain is DAMVIQNPRYQVTQFGKPVTLSCSQTLNHNVMYWYQQKSSQAPKLLFHYYDKDFNNEADTPDNFQSRRPNTSFCFLDIRSPGLGDTAMYLCATSRDRRVEQFFGPGTRLTVL.

The chain is built from TRBV12-3 or TRBV12-4 and TRBJ2-7; unclear D gene. The V gene lost 6 bases and the J gene lost 3 bases, with 12 bases spanning the gap. The CDR3 has 13 amino acids. CDR3 in DNA: TGTGCCAGCAGCCTGTATGGGGTCTACGAGCAGTACTTC. Its protein product is CASSLYGVYEQYF.

The genes are TRBV6-1 and TRBJ2-7, with 7 nucleotides matching TRBD1. The CDR3 consists of 16 residues. CDR1 is MNHNS, CDR2 SASEGT, per germline. V dropped 0 bases and J dropped 5; count of bases not matched to a gene: 10. CDR3 region: CASSEAIGATGNEQYV. As DNA, the CDR3 is TGTGCCAGCAGTGAAGCGATTGGTGCGACAGGGAACGAGCAGTACGTC.

This clone is medium-sized (0.01 to 0.1%) by share. The rearrangement uses TRBV21-1 and TRBJ2-1; TRBD2, the table's D call, lacks a check against the DNA. TRBV21-1 is given as a pseudogene. This CDR3 region has 15 residues. The CDR3 reads CASSKPAAQTNEQFF. The CDR3 region has the DNA TGTGCCAGCAGCAAGCCTGCGGCCCAAACAAATGAGCAGTTCTTC.

Only a few counts were recorded for this clone. V gene TRBV2 combines with J gene TRBJ2-6; the D gene is possibly TRBD2 (6 bases). Germline assignment: CDR1 SNHLY and CDR2 FYNNEI. The CDR3 spans 16 residues. The V end was cut by 4 bases, the J end by 1 base, with 11 bases between. The CDR3 bases are TGTGCCAGCAGTGTCTCAGGGAGGTCTGGGGCCAACGTCCTGACTTTC. Protein product: CASSVSGRSGANVLTF.

This clone showed up just once. The chain is built from TRBV6-1 and TRBJ1-2; TRBD1 aligns across 9 bases. The germline V gene encodes CDR1 MNHNS and CDR2 SASEGT. The V segment lost 3 bases and the J segment 0 bases; nucleotides outside the gene matches: 2. The CDR3 spans 15 residues. CDR3 sequence (DNA): TGTGCCAGCAGTGATAGGACAGGGGCTAACTATGGCTACACCTTC. Its translation is CASSDRTGANYGYTF.

This clone turned up a few times. This sequence joins TRBV6-5 and TRBJ2-5; maybe TRBD1 (6 bases). Trimming took off 9 bases at V and 5 bases at J, with 10 bases between the two ends. In germline, CDR1 is MNHEY, CDR2 SVGAGI. CDR3 size: 11 residues. Written as DNA, the CDR3 is TGTGCCAGTACAGGGATGGAGACCCAGTACTTC. It codes for CASTGMETQYF.

The chain joins TRBV5-1 to TRBJ1-2; 7 nucleotides align to TRBD1. V lost 1 base and J lost 7; bases outside the gene matches: 7. Germline lookup yields CDR1 SGHRS and CDR2 YFSETQ. There are 14 residues in the CDR3. The CDR3 sequence: CASSLTTGESGYTF. DNA for the CDR3: TGCGCCAGCAGCTTGACCACAGGGGAGAGTGGCTACACCTTC.

This clone showed up just a few times. The CDR3 protein is CASSQDWQTNTEAFF. The CDR3 DNA reads as TGCGCCAGCAGCCAAGACTGGCAGACGAACACTGAAGCTTTCTTT. The V and J genes are TRBV4-3 and TRBJ1-1; D unclear. The V end lost 0 bases, the J end lost 1 base, and 9 bases lay between the germline ends. The CDR3 runs 15 residues. The germline V gene has CDR1 LGHNA and CDR2 YSLEER.

The chain joins TRBV12-3 or TRBV12-4 to TRBJ2-3; D unclear. Between the trimmed V and J ends, which lost 5 bases and 10 bases, there was a span of 10 bases. The CDR3 length is 11 residues. The CDR3, as DNA: TGTGCCAGCAGTCCCCAAGGGCCGCAGTATTTT. This gives the protein CASSPQGPQYF.

Only a few counts were recorded for this clone. The chain carries TRBV4-2 and TRBJ1-5; D remains ambiguous. CDR1 is LGHNA and CDR2 is YNFKEQ in the germline V gene. Trimming pared 1 base from V and 4 bases from J, leaving 11 bases between. The CDR3 spans 15 residues. The CDR3 spells CASSQGPLGNQPQHF. The DNA of the CDR3 is TGTGCCAGCAGCCAAGGCCCCTTGGGAAATCAGCCCCAGCATTTT.

This clone has a handful of counts. This rearrangement joins TRBV2 to TRBJ2-3, with TRBD2 as a possible D gene (6 bases). The CDR3 is 11 residues long. Germline assignment: CDR1 SNHLY and CDR2 FYNNEI. The germline V and J ends were trimmed by 8 bases and 3 bases, with 6 bases remaining between them. The CDR3 loop reads CASGGTDTQYF. The CDR3 DNA is TGTGCCAGCGGGGGGACAGATACGCAGTATTTT.

This clone rates as medium-sized. The V and J genes are TRBV2 and TRBJ1-1, with no clear D. The CDR3 loop spans 14 amino acids. V lost 5 bases and J lost 1, with 11 bases in between. Germline CDR1 reads SNHLY; CDR2 reads FYNNEI. CDR3 region: CASSTHPSNTEAFF. The CDR3 nucleotides read TGTGCCAGCAGTACCCACCCCTCGAACACTGAAGCTTTCTTT. Full variable domain (outside the CDR3, taken from reference TRBV2 and TRBJ1-1): EPEVTQTPSHQVTQMGQEVILRCVPISNHLYFYWYRQILGQKVEFLVSFYNNEISEKSEIFDDQFSVERPDGSNFTLKIRSTKLEDSAMYFCASSTHPSNTEAFFGQGTRLTVV.

The chain couples TRBV19 to TRBJ2-2; weak D call: TRBD2 (6 bases). The CDR3 length is 15 residues. Germline CDR1 LNHDA, CDR2 SQIVND (reference sequence). Trimming left V 3 bases short and J 2 bases short, with 10 bases between. The CDR3 is CASSINGGNTGELFF. CDR3 DNA: TGTGCCAGTAGTATTAACGGGGGTAACACCGGGGAGCTGTTTTTT.

The chain combines TRBV19 with TRBJ2-1; a weak D match, TRBD1 (8 bases). The CDR3 contains 16 residues. V was pared by 4 bases and J by 1 base, with 14 bases between. CDR1 and CDR2 (germline): LNHDA, SQIVND (reference sequence). CDR3 sequence: CASSTNRGGSYNEQFF. The CDR3 DNA follows: TGTGCCAGTAGTACCAACAGGGGGGGTTCCTACAATGAGCAGTTCTTC. Using reference TRBV19 and TRBJ2-1 for the parts outside the CDR3, the full variable domain is DGGITQSPKYLFRKEGQNVTLSCEQNLNHDAMYWYRQDPGQGLRLIYYSQIVNDFQKGDIAEGYSVSREKKESFPLTVTSAQKNPTAFYLCASSTNRGGSYNEQFFGPGTRLTVL.